The entry below describes one T cell receptor (beta chain). Its antigen remains unidentified. CDR1 SGHRS and CDR2 YFSETQ come from the germline V gene. This CDR3 is 13 amino acids long. The V gene lost 7 bases and the J gene lost 8 bases, with 16 bases spanning the gap. The sample originates from a study of CD8 T cells in ankylosing spondylitis. Study outcomes and limitations: Blood of patients with ankylosing spondylitis appeared to be characterized by a TCR beta motif of 8 or 9 highly homologous variants. Relatively rare in peripheral blood, disease-linked clones were also CD8+. Some motif variants had been reported before (in reactive arthritis synovial fluid and blood).

TCRdb re-analysed the 5' RACE reads in MiXCR, keeping a single row per CDR3 protein. The sample lists about 800,000 distinct CDR3 sequences, about 12% seen once, with more than 0.5% in the top ten. This chain connects TRBV5-1 to TRBJ2-1; perhaps TRBD2 as D (7 bases). This sequence was found in a male donor with ankylosing spondylitis. The sequencing input was blood, either unsorted or a sorted T cell fraction (not recorded which). The chain's CDR3 is CASGIGGGYEQFF. CDR3 DNA: TGCGCCAGCGGGATAGGGGGGGGCTATGAGCAGTTCTTC.